Following are 27 T cell receptor beta chains from one sample sequenced in a study of blood T cell repertoires in COVID-19 (dated by TCRdb to the early 2020s). The library was produced with the immunoSEQ multiplex PCR assay. Imported from immuneACCESS, the table was reduced by TCRdb to in-frame sequences with V and J called. These copies leave out some clones; in studies compared against another copy, an unresolved V gene accounts for under half, and the cause of the remainder is not known. Within this sample are more than 95,000 clones, with 84% of them counted one time only. 10% to 15% of the sample lies in the top ten. Sequenced: peripheral blood. All receptors come from a human donor in a cohort sampled during active or convalescent COVID-19.

This clone has a single count. The chain combines TRBV28 with TRBJ2-2; possibly TRBD2 for D (5 bases). The germline gives CDR1 MDHEN, CDR2 SYDVKM. The length of the CDR3 is 16 residues. The V and J ends lost 7 bases and 4 bases respectively, with 19 bases between them. The CDR3 sequence: CASTLRLRRITGELFF. The CDR3, as DNA: TGTGCCAGCACCCTAAGATTGCGGAGGATCACCGGGGAGCTGTTTTTT.

This clone was recorded a few times. V usage is TRBV28 and J usage is TRBJ1-6; maybe TRBD1 (6 bases). Trimming shortened V by 6 bases and J by 0 bases, and 12 bases separated the two germline ends. Per germline, CDR1 MDHEN and CDR2 SYDVKM. The CDR3 is made up of 16 amino acids. The CDR3 is CASSPGVSSYNSPLHF. CDR3 nucleotide sequence: TGTGCCAGCAGCCCAGGGGTCAGCTCCTATAATTCACCCCTCCACTTT.

The rearrangement joins TRBV6-5 to TRBJ1-2; 10 bases fit TRBD1. Per the germline V gene, CDR1 is MNHEY and CDR2 is SVGAGI. This CDR3 is built from 14 residues. The V segment lost 4 bases and the J segment 3 bases; nucleotides outside the gene matches: 2. CDR3 amino acids: CASSSTGGYYGYTF. The DNA of the CDR3 is TGTGCCAGCAGTTCGACAGGGGGCTACTATGGCTACACCTTC.

This chain joins TRBV6-5 and TRBJ2-5, with TRBD1 identical over 8 bases. This CDR3 has 15 residues. Germline V CDR1 and CDR2: MNHEY, SVGAGI. J gave up 5 bases and V 7 bases, and 12 bases lay outside the gene matches. CDR3 DNA sequence: TGTGCCAGCAATCAAGACAGGGGAAGCGGGGAGACCCAGTACTTC. Amino acids: CASNQDRGSGETQYF.

V is TRBV7-3 and J is TRBJ2-2; 7 nucleotides align to TRBD2. J was trimmed by 7 bases and V by 2 bases; bases with no gene match: 4. Per germline, CDR1 SGHTA and CDR2 FQGTGA. This CDR3 has 14 residues. The CDR3 reads CASSLPGGGGELFF. The CDR3 bases are TGTGCCAGCAGCTTACCGGGCGGGGGCGGGGAGCTGTTTTTT.

The genes are TRBV11-2 and TRBJ2-7; D remains unclear. Germline-derived CDR1 and CDR2 are SGHAT and FQNNGV. V was shortened by 1 base and J by 1 base, with 8 bases between the two germline ends. CDR3 length: 14 amino acids. This CDR3 reads CASSLGSPSYEQYF. The CDR3 coding sequence is TGTGCCAGCAGCTTAGGTTCCCCTTCCTACGAGCAGTACTTC.

The chain recombines TRBV5-6 with TRBJ1-2, with 12 bases lining up with TRBD1. This CDR3 is 16 amino acids long. Germline V gene data show CDR1 as SGHDT and CDR2 as YYEEEE. V lost 3 bases and J lost 6; bases outside the gene matches: 9. In nucleotides, the CDR3 is TGTGCCAGCAGCTACCTTGAGGGGACAGGGGGCCATGGCTACACCTTC. Its protein is CASSYLEGTGGHGYTF. The variable domain in full, completed from reference TRBV5-6 and TRBJ1-2, reads DAGVTQSPTHLIKTRGQQVTLRCSPKSGHDTVSWYQQALGQGPQFIFQYYEEEERQRGNFPDRFSGHQFPNYSSELNVNALLLGDSALYLCASSYLEGTGGHGYTFGSGTRLTVV.

V gene TRBV28 combines with J gene TRBJ1-2, with D unresolved. Germline values: CDR1 MDHEN, CDR2 SYDVKM. This CDR3 region has 14 residues. Between the trimmed V and J ends, which lost 3 bases and 5 bases, there was a span of 13 bases. The DNA for the CDR3 is TGTGCCAGCAGTTTTGCCCGAAAGAGGTATGGCTACACCTTC. It translates to CASSFARKRYGYTF.

The CDR3 DNA reads TGTGCCAGCAGCCCATGGTTGGCTAGCGAGTCCGATACGCAGTATTTT. This translates into CASSPWLASESDTQYF. V is TRBV7-9 and J is TRBJ2-3, with D possibly being TRBD2 (6 bases). CDR1 SEHNR and CDR2 FQNEAQ come from the germline V gene (reference sequence). V gave up 5 bases and J gave up 6 bases, with 21 bases separating them. The CDR3 extends over 16 amino acids. Looking up the rest from reference TRBV7-9 and TRBJ2-3 gives the full variable domain: DTGVSQNPRHKITKRGQNVTFRCDPISEHNRLYWYRQTLGQGPEFLTYFQNEAQLEKSRLLSDRFSAERPKGSFSTLEIQRTEQGDSAMYLCASSPWLASESDTQYFGPGTRLTVL.

V gene TRBV5-1 combines with J gene TRBJ1-6; D possibly corresponds to TRBD1 (5 bases). Germline assignment: CDR1 SGHRS and CDR2 YFSETQ. V lost 3 bases and J lost 0, with 13 bases in between. This CDR3 region has 17 residues. This CDR3 reads CASSYQGSNSYNSPLHF. In DNA, the CDR3 is TGCGCCAGCAGCTATCAGGGATCAAACTCCTATAATTCACCCCTCCACTTT. Full variable domain (outside the CDR3, taken from reference TRBV5-1 and TRBJ1-6): KAGVTQTPRYLIKTRGQQVTLSCSPISGHRSVSWYQQTPGQGLQFLFEYFSETQRNKGNFPGRFSGRQFSNSRSEMNVSTLELGDSALYLCASSYQGSNSYNSPLHFGNGTRLTVT.

The gene calls are TRBV18 and TRBJ1-4; 7 nucleotides agree with TRBD1. CDR1 is KGHSH, CDR2 LQKENI, per germline. V shed 3 bases, J shed 10 bases, and the junction held 14 bases outside the gene matches. The CDR3 consists of 16 residues. The CDR3 region is CASSPPLQPGTAKLFF. In DNA, the CDR3 is TGTGCCAGCTCACCTCCACTGCAGCCCGGGACAGCAAAACTGTTTTTT.

A single count supports this clone. V is TRBV29-1 and J is TRBJ1-5, with TRBD1 as a possible D gene (6 bases). The V and J ends lost 5 bases and 6 bases respectively, with 17 bases between them. Per the germline V gene, CDR1 is SQVTM and CDR2 is ANQGSEA. CDR3 length: 14 residues. The CDR3 coding sequence is TGCAGCGTTTCTGAGGCAGGGGCGCGTCAGCCCCAGCATTTT. Residues: CSVSEAGARQPQHF. Supplemented by reference TRBV29-1 and TRBJ1-5, the full variable domain reads SAVISQKPSRDICQRGTSLTIQCQVDSQVTMMFWYRQQPGQSLTLIATANQGSEATYESGFVIDKFPISRPNLTFSTLTVSNMSPEDSSIYLCSVSEAGARQPQHFGDGTRLSIL.

The genes are TRBV27 and TRBJ1-5; 7 positions agree with TRBD1. The CDR3 spans 14 residues. Trimming at V came to 5 bases and at J to 3 bases, leaving 4 bases not matched to a gene. Germline V gives CDR1 MNHEY, CDR2 SMNVEV (reference sequence). In nucleotides, the CDR3 is TGTGCCAGCAGTGTTCAGGGGGACAATCAGCCCCAGCATTTT. It yields the protein CASSVQGDNQPQHF.

CDR3 bases: TGCGCCAGCACTCCGACAGGCAGATCTGAAAAACTGTTTTTT. Protein product: CASTPTGRSEKLFF. The J gene is TRBJ1-4, the V gene TRBV10-2; D is possibly TRBD1 (6 bases). V was cut by 7 bases and J by 7 bases, with 16 bases left in between. The CDR3 length is 14 residues. Germline V gene lookup returns CDR1 WSHSY and CDR2 SAAADI.

V and J are TRBV28 and TRBJ1-5; D uncertain. Germline CDR1 and CDR2: MDHEN and SYDVKM. V was cut by 1 base and J by 0 bases, with 7 bases left in between. There are 15 residues in the CDR3. CDR3 DNA: TGTGCCAGCAGTTTATTGCGCAATAGCAATCAGCCCCAGCATTTT. Protein product: CASSLLRNSNQPQHF.

This sequence joins TRBV28 and TRBJ1-2; 12 bases match TRBD1. V shed 7 bases, J shed 8 bases, and the junction held 8 bases outside the gene matches. The CDR3 is made up of 14 amino acids. Germline CDR1 MDHEN, CDR2 SYDVKM. The CDR3 here is CASTQGQGAGGYTF. The DNA for the CDR3 is TGTGCCAGCACCCAGGGACAGGGGGCCGGGGGCTACACCTTC.

V and J are TRBV20-1 and TRBJ1-1, with 7 bases lining up with TRBD1. This CDR3 spans 14 amino acids. Trimming removed 3 bases from V and 7 bases from J; junction bases left unmatched: 11. Germline CDR1 and CDR2: DFQATT and SNEGSKA (reference sequence). The CDR3, as DNA: TGCAGTGCTAGTTCGGCAGGGGGGACGGGTGAAGCTTTCTTT. Translating it yields CSASSAGGTGEAFF.

The chain has TRBV20-1 and TRBJ2-7; D may be TRBD2 (5 bases). Looked up from germline, CDR1 is DFQATT and CDR2 is SNEGSKA (reference sequence). There are 11 residues in the CDR3. The CDR3 spells CSGRESYEQYF. CDR3 nucleotide sequence: TGCTCGGGAAGGGAGTCCTACGAGCAGTACTTC.

The table lists this clone with a few counts. The V gene is TRBV9, the J gene TRBJ2-2, with D possibly matching TRBD2 (6 bases). Trimming took off 2 bases at V and 3 bases at J, with 11 bases between the two ends. The CDR3 has 15 residues. Germline values: CDR1 SGDLS, CDR2 YYNGEE. The CDR3 reads CASSVRREYTGELFF. The CDR3 DNA reads as TGTGCCAGCAGCGTTAGGAGGGAGTACACCGGGGAGCTGTTTTTT. Using reference TRBV9 and TRBJ2-2 for the parts outside the CDR3, the full variable domain is DSGVTQTPKHLITATGQRVTLRCSPRSGDLSVYWYQQSLDQGLQFLIQYYNGEERAKGNILERFSAQQFPDLHSELNLSSLELGDSALYFCASSVRREYTGELFFGEGSRLTVL.

This sequence joins TRBV11-3 and TRBJ2-5, with a possible D match to TRBD1 (7 bases). The germline gives CDR1 SGHNT, CDR2 YENEEA. This CDR3 comprises 15 residues. V lost 5 bases to trimming and J lost 5 bases, with 18 bases between them. The CDR3 region has the DNA TGTGCCAGCAGCCAGGGGGGCTGGGGGCGGGAGACCCAGTACTTC. Its translation: CASSQGGWGRETQYF.

This chain uses TRBV5-5 with TRBJ1-2, with D unresolved. Trimming took off 2 bases at V and 0 bases at J, with 14 bases between the two ends. The germline gives CDR1 SGHKS, CDR2 YYEKEE (reference sequence). The CDR3 contains 16 residues. As DNA, the CDR3 is TGTGCCAGCAGCTTCGGACGGGAACGGGCTAACTATGGCTACACCTTC. Its translation is CASSFGRERANYGYTF.

The genes are TRBV5-4 and TRBJ1-1, with D uncertain. Trimming removed 3 bases from V and 6 bases from J, with 9 bases in between. The CDR3 is 12 amino acids. The germline CDR1 and CDR2 sequences are SGHNT and YYREEE (reference sequence). CDR3 sequence: CASSSERSEAFF. CDR3 DNA: TGTGCCAGCAGCTCTGAACGGTCTGAAGCTTTCTTT.

This clone was detected a few times. The genes are TRBV27 and TRBJ1-1; 8 bases line up with TRBD1. CDR1 MNHEY and CDR2 SMNVEV come from the germline V gene (reference sequence). The junction had 5 bases not matched to a gene; V was cut back by 0 bases and J by 5 bases. The CDR3 is made up of 15 amino acids. The CDR3 DNA reads TGTGCCAGCAGTTTATCGCAGGGGGCGCGGACTGAAGCTTTCTTT. This translates into CASSLSQGARTEAFF.

The J gene is TRBJ1-3, the V gene TRBV7-2, with D perhaps TRBD1 (6 bases). The CDR3 contains 17 residues. Trimming cost V 5 bases and J 0 bases, with 17 bases left between them. Germline CDR1 SGHTA, CDR2 FQGNSA. CDR3 sequence (DNA): TGTGCCAGCAGCCTAATCGGGGGGCCTAGCTCTGGAAACACCATATATTTT. Translating gives CASSLIGGPSSGNTIYF.

This sequence joins TRBV7-9 and TRBJ1-4; 9 bases are shared with TRBD1. Germline loops: CDR1 SEHNR, CDR2 FQNEAQ (reference sequence). Losses at the gene ends were 11 bases for V and 8 bases for J; bases not matched to a gene: 3. The CDR3 covers 11 residues. The CDR3 is CALGQGEKLFF. DNA of the CDR3: TGTGCCCTGGGACAGGGAGAAAAACTGTTTTTT.

This chain links TRBV6-5 with TRBJ2-2, with 7 bases that match TRBD1. This CDR3 has 15 residues. CDR1 is MNHEY and CDR2 is SVGAGI in the germline V gene. The V segment lost 6 bases and the J segment 0 bases; nucleotides outside the gene matches: 4. The CDR3 bases are TGTGCCAGCAGACTGGACAGGTCGAACACCGGGGAGCTGTTTTTT. It is translated as CASRLDRSNTGELFF.

Of note for this clone: One end of the junction is discordant with germline, which a read error may explain. The chain is built from TRBV4-1 and TRBJ2-7, with a tentative D call TRBD2 (5 bases). The CDR3 contains 16 residues. Germline V gene sequence: CDR1 MGHRA, CDR2 YSYEKL. In nucleotides, the CDR3 is TGCGCCAGCAGCCAAGCGGGTCCGGGGTCTCAGTCTGAGCTGTACTTC. It is translated as CASSQAGPGSQSELYF.